A selection of T cell receptor beta chains follows, all from one sample in a study of blood T cell repertoires in COVID-19. Data came from immunoSEQ multiplex PCR; TCRdb stores just in-frame clones and leaves some out. The top ten clones hold under 4% of a sample with hundreds of thousands of clones, 87% of them seen once. Sequenced: peripheral blood. The receptor set was obtained from a man between 18 and 29 years old with active or convalescent COVID-19. CDR3s include the opening cysteine and the closing phenylalanine or tryptophan. The D gene is left open where the match is weak. Not every row has a clone size; where given, it reads once, few, many or a size class.

TRBJ1-1	.	TRBV4-1	.	CASSYTGNTEAFF	TGCGCCAGCAGTTATACCGGGAACACTGAAGCTTTCTTT
TRBJ1-5	.	TRBV28	.	CASISPGGRNQPQHF	TGTGCCAGCATTTCCCCGGGGGGGCGCAATCAGCCCCAGCATTTT
TRBJ1-1	.	TRBV5-1	.	CASTMVTSDTEAFF	TGCGCCAGCACCATGGTAACCTCAGACACTGAAGCTTTCTTT
TRBJ1-1	.	TRBV30	.	CAWGRAGPNTEAFF	TGTGCCTGGGGACGGGCAGGGCCGAACACTGAAGCTTTCTTT
TRBJ2-7	.	TRBV14	.	CASSQSVILGQQPYEQYF	TGTGCCAGCAGCCAGAGTGTTATTTTAGGACAGCAGCCCTACGAGCAGTACTTC
TRBJ2-5	TRBD2	TRBV19	few	CASSIVHRTRDFQETQYF	TGTGCCAGTAGTATAGTCCATAGGACTAGGGACTTTCAAGAGACCCAGTACTTC
TRBJ2-1	TRBD1	TRBV12-5	.	CASGLVLTGGNEQFF	TGTGCTAGTGGTTTGGTATTAACAGGGGGGAATGAGCAGTTCTTC
TRBJ2-5	.	TRBV28	.	CASSFRGLEETQYF	TGTGCCAGCAGTTTCCGCGGACTGGAAGAGACCCAGTACTTC
TRBJ2-7	.	TRBV28	.	CASSLSGTTTYEQYF	TGTGCCAGCAGTTTATCCGGGACAACCACCTACGAGCAGTACTTC
TRBJ2-2	TRBD2	TRBV7-9	.	CASFSGQSAGELFF	TGTGCCAGCTTTAGCGGGCAAAGCGCCGGGGAGCTGTTTTTT
TRBJ1-4	.	TRBV9	.	CASSARGFGEKLFF	TGTGCCAGCAGCGCTAGGGGTTTTGGTGAAAAACTGTTTTTT
TRBJ2-7	TRBD1	TRBV6-6	.	CASTPTGEPYEQYF	TGTGCCAGCACCCCGACAGGGGAACCCTACGAGCAGTACTTC
TRBJ1-1	.	TRBV19	.	CASSIPTGNTEAFF	TGTGCCAGTAGTATACCAACCGGTAACACTGAAGCTTTCTTT
TRBJ1-2	TRBD1	TRBV6-5	.	CASSYGAGGAGYTF	TGTGCCAGCAGTTACGGTGCAGGGGGCGCCGGCTACACCTTC
TRBJ1-3	TRBD1	TRBV6-5	.	CASAWDSISGNTIYF	TGTGCCAGCGCCTGGGACAGCATCTCTGGAAACACCATATATTTT
TRBJ2-1	.	TRBV11-1	.	CASSLAETYNEQFF	TGTGCCAGCAGCTTAGCGGAGACCTACAATGAGCAGTTCTTC
TRBJ2-7	.	TRBV9	.	CASSVGTIAYEQYF	TGTGCCAGCAGCGTTGGGACAATTGCCTACGAGCAGTACTTC
TRBJ1-4	.	TRBV6-5	.	CASSYSTSGKLFF	TGTGCCAGCAGTTACTCTACATCGGGAAAACTGTTTTTT
TRBJ2-2	.	TRBV29-1	.	CSVDVANTGELFF	TGCAGCGTTGACGTAGCGAACACCGGGGAGCTGTTTTTT
TRBJ2-3	TRBD2	TRBV25-1	.	CASSANPGLVGDTQYF	TGTGCCAGCAGTGCCAACCCGGGACTAGTGGGAGATACGCAGTATTTT
TRBJ1-5	.	TRBV5-6	.	CASSRSGSALGNQPQHF	TGTGCCAGCAGCCGTTCGGGGTCCGCACTGGGCAATCAGCCCCAGCATTTT
TRBJ1-2	.	TRBV9	.	CASSVDPHPGVYGYTF	TGTGCCAGCAGCGTAGATCCACACCCGGGGGTCTATGGCTACACCTTC
TRBJ1-1	.	TRBV5-1	.	CASRQGSRNTEAFF	TGCGCCAGCAGGCAGGGTAGTCGGAACACTGAAGCTTTCTTT
TRBJ2-5	TRBD2	TRBV28	.	CASSSQLKRTSGRVWETQYF	TGTGCCAGCAGTTCTCAACTGAAAAGGACTAGCGGGAGAGTATGGGAGACCCAGTACTTC
TRBJ1-5	.	TRBV19	.	CASSIQGLAQPQHF	TGTGCCAGTAGTATTCAGGGTTTGGCTCAGCCCCAGCATTTT